Listed below are T cell receptor beta chains from one sample, sequenced in a study of T cell clones after liver transplantation. Sequencing used immunoSEQ multiplex PCR; TCRdb keeps in-frame clones, though not all of them. The sample holds under 85,000 clones, about 80% seen once. The specimen comprised CD4+ T cells from blood, sampled 12 months after liver transplant. These receptors were obtained from a human patient who received a liver transplant. A subset of T cells may come from the graft donor. The CDR3 runs from the conserved cysteine through the conserved F or W. D genes are given only for firm matches. Part of the rows lack a size; the others show once, few, many or a class for expanded clones.

TRBJ2-2 | . | . | TRBV29-1 | TGCAGCGTTTCTAAATTTGGACAAGGACCCTTCACCGGGGAGCTGTTTTTT | CSVSKFGQGPFTGELFF
TRBJ2-1 | few | . | TRBV10-3 | TGTGCCATCAGTGAGTCTAACGGACATGAGCAGTTCTTC | CAISESNGHEQFF
TRBJ2-3 | . | . | TRBV9 | TGTGCCAGCAGCGGGGTTACCGGGCGGCTTAGCACAGATACGCAGTATTTT | CASSGVTGRLSTDTQYF
TRBJ2-7 | . | TRBD1 | TRBV9 | TGTGCCAGCAGCCAAAAGACAGGGGGCATTCCCTCGATTTCCTACGAGCAGTACTTC | CASSQKTGGIPSISYEQYF
TRBJ2-5 | once | . | TRBV5-6 | TGTGCCAGCAGCCGTCGAACAGGGATAGAGACCCAGTACTTC | CASSRRTGIETQYF
TRBJ2-1 | . | . | TRBV9 | TGTGCCAGCAGCGCCTCGGGGGCATGGGGAAATGAGCAGTTCTTC | CASSASGAWGNEQFF
TRBJ2-6 | . | . | TRBV5-4 | TGTGCCAGCAGCATCCAGTTGTCTGGGGCCAACGTCCTGACTTTC | CASSIQLSGANVLTF
TRBJ2-7 | . | TRBD1 | TRBV5-4 | TGTGCCAGCAGCCTCCAAGCCTGGACAGGGAATTACGAGCAGTACTTC | CASSLQAWTGNYEQYF
TRBJ1-1 | once | TRBD1 | TRBV7-9 | TGTGCCAGCGGGAAGCAGGGGGCTGGAACTGAAGCTTTCTTT | CASGKQGAGTEAFF
TRBJ2-7 | few | . | TRBV10-3 | TGTGCCACCCAGGGTAGCCTGACACCCTACGAGCAGTACTTC | CATQGSLTPYEQYF
TRBJ2-2 | . | TRBD2 | TRBV5-1 | TGCGCCAGCACCGACCTAGCGGGGGCCGGGGAGCTGTTTTTT | CASTDLAGAGELFF
TRBJ1-3 | . | . | TRBV5-1 | TGCGCCAGCAGCTTGGGGGGCAGCTTAGACACCATATATTTT | CASSLGGSLDTIYF
TRBJ1-4 | . | TRBD1 | TRBV4-1 | TGCGCCAGCAGCCCAAGGGGGGACAGGGTAGAAAAACTGTTTTTT | CASSPRGDRVEKLFF
TRBJ2-1 | . | . | TRBV15 | TGTGCCACCAGCAGAGATTGGGATGTGGGTGAGCAGTTCTTC | CATSRDWDVGEQFF
TRBJ2-1 | . | TRBD2 | TRBV11-3 | TGTGCCAGCAGCTTAGATGGCAGGGAGGGAAAGAATGAGCAGTTCTTC | CASSLDGREGKNEQFF
TRBJ1-5 | . | TRBD1 | TRBV19 | TGTGCCAGTAGGCGAACAGGGGCTGGTCAGCCCCAGCATTTT | CASRRTGAGQPQHF